The 10 T cell receptor beta chains listed next were all sequenced from one sample in a study of cytomegalovirus exposure and HLA in healthy donors. Amplification used 60 Vbeta primers and 13 Jbeta primers. Sequencing used immunoSEQ multiplex PCR; TCRdb keeps in-frame clones, though not all of them. The repertoire consists of 95,000 to 100,000 clones, with about 80% occurring once and the leading ten covering 4.1%. The specimen sequenced was PBMCs. Receptor source: a man aged 35 to 55 in good health and CMV-seronegative.

This clone has only a few counts. This chain connects TRBV15 to TRBJ2-3; 8 bases align to TRBD2. The CDR3 is made up of 18 amino acids. Germline values: CDR1 LNHNV, CDR2 YYDKDF (reference sequence). J was trimmed by 1 base and V by 0 bases; bases with no gene match: 9. The CDR3 sequence: CATSRDRGGRPGTDTQYF. The CDR3 bases are TGTGCCACCAGCAGAGATCGGGGGGGGCGCCCGGGCACAGATACGCAGTATTTT.

V usage is TRBV7-2 and J usage is TRBJ1-5, with D uncertain. V gave up 3 bases and J gave up 2 bases, with 5 bases separating them. Germline loops: CDR1 SGHTA, CDR2 FQGNSA. This CDR3 is built from 13 residues. The DNA for the CDR3 is TGTGCCAGCAGCTTTTCTGGCAATCAGCCCCAGCATTTT. This translates into CASSFSGNQPQHF.

Concerning this clone: In the same sample, other DNA sequences code for this CDR3. V usage is TRBV18 and J usage is TRBJ1-5; possibly TRBD1 for D (6 bases). The CDR3 runs to 15 residues. The germline V and J ends were trimmed by 0 bases and 4 bases, with 10 bases remaining between them. Germline lookup yields CDR1 KGHSH and CDR2 LQKENI. CDR3 in amino acids: CASSPPGQTNQPQHF. In DNA, the CDR3 is TGTGCCAGCTCACCACCTGGACAGACTAATCAGCCCCAGCATTTT.

V gene TRBV5-1 combines with J gene TRBJ2-7; a weak D match, TRBD1 (6 bases). V was cut by 4 bases and J by 2 bases, with 13 bases left in between. Per the germline V gene, CDR1 is SGHRS and CDR2 is YFSETQ. The CDR3 length is 14 residues. The CDR3 bases are TGCGCCAGCAGCCCCCTGGACAGAGCCTACGAGCAGTACTTC. Encoded protein: CASSPLDRAYEQYF.

The V call is TRBV27, the J call TRBJ1-2; 11 positions match TRBD1. The trim removed 5 bases at V and 4 bases at J, leaving 9 bases unmatched. Germline values: CDR1 MNHEY, CDR2 SMNVEV (reference sequence). The CDR3 covers 16 residues. The CDR3 region is CASSRTGGAERYGYTF. CDR3 nucleotide sequence: TGTGCCAGCAGTAGGACAGGGGGCGCCGAGCGCTATGGCTACACCTTC.

V usage is TRBV4-3 and J usage is TRBJ1-3; D remains unclear. The V and J ends lost 0 bases and 0 bases respectively, with 9 bases between them. This CDR3 contains 16 residues. Germline V gene sequence: CDR1 LGHNA, CDR2 YSLEER. This chain's CDR3 is CASSQDGSGSGNTIYF. CDR3 coding DNA: TGCGCCAGCAGCCAAGATGGTTCGGGCTCTGGAAACACCATATATTTT.

The V and J genes are TRBV19 and TRBJ1-2; TRBD1 is a possible D gene (6 bases). Germline loops: CDR1 LNHDA, CDR2 SQIVND (reference sequence). V dropped 7 bases and J dropped 2 bases, with 11 bases sitting between them. This CDR3 has 13 residues. The CDR3 DNA follows: TGTGCCAGTAACTCCCAGGGGAACTATGGCTACACCTTC. Protein product: CASNSQGNYGYTF.

The chain recombines TRBV4-2 with TRBJ2-1; 9 bases align to TRBD2. Trimming took 4 bases from V and 0 from J; bases not matched to a gene: 16. The CDR3 totals 20 residues. The germline V gene has CDR1 LGHNA and CDR2 YNFKEQ. CDR3 coding DNA: TGTGCCAGCAGCCCCGAGCGGGGGGCCCCCGCCATCCGCTCCTACAATGAGCAGTTCTTC. Encoded protein: CASSPERGAPAIRSYNEQFF.

The chain is built from TRBV29-1 and TRBJ2-5, with D uncertain. Trimming took 0 bases from V and 5 from J, leaving 7 bases between them. The CDR3 consists of 12 residues. Looked up from germline, CDR1 is SQVTM and CDR2 is ANQGSEA. CDR3 sequence reads: CSVEERLETQYF. As DNA, the CDR3 is TGCAGCGTTGAAGAGAGGTTGGAGACCCAGTACTTC.

This chain connects TRBV25-1 to TRBJ1-2; 9 bases are shared with TRBD1. V lost 3 bases to trimming and J lost 1 base; unmatched junction nucleotides: 6. Germline assignment: CDR1 MGHDK and CDR2 SYGVNS. The CDR3 is 16 amino acids. CDR3 amino acids: CASSDPTGGGNYGYTF. The CDR3 DNA reads as TGTGCCAGCAGTGACCCTACAGGGGGCGGTAACTATGGCTACACCTTC.